The source of this T cell receptor beta chain is a study of blood T cell repertoires in COVID-19. Trimming cost V 6 bases and J 2 bases; bases outside gene matches: 3. This CDR3 has 13 amino acids. Germline values: CDR1 WNHNN, CDR2 SYGVQD (reference sequence). How the authors handled the data: The authors estimated nucleated cell counts from reference gene primer amplification. Produced via immunoSEQ multiplex PCR; TCRdb's table is partial and in-frame only. V and J calls and clone size are as listed in that table; D and trimming were resolved from the DNA. The data hold about 150,000 clones, with approximately 80% observed a single time.

This clonotype originated in a man aged 70 or older who had been exposed to COVID-19. The rearrangement uses TRBV10-1 and TRBJ2-7; 8 bases align to TRBD1. The specimen was PBMCs or T cells enriched from blood (not recorded which). This CDR3 is CASSIQGAYEQYF. The CDR3, as DNA: TGCGCCAGCAGCATACAGGGGGCCTACGAGCAGTACTTC.